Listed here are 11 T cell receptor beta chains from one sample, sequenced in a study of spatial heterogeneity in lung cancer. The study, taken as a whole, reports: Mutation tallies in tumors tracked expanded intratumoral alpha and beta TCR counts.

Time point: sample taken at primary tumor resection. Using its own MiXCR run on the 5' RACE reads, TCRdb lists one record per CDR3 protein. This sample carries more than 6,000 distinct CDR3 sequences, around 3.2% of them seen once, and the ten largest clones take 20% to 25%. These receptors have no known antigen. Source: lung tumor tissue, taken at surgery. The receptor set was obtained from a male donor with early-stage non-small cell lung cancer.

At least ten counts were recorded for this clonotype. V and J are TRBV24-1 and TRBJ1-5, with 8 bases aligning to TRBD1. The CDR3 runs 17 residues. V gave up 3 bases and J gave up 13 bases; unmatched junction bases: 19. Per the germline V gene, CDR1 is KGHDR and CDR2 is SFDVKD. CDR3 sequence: CATSDQNPGTGWEHQHF. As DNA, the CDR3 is TGTGCCACCAGTGATCAAAACCCCGGGACAGGATGGGAGCATCAGCATTTT.

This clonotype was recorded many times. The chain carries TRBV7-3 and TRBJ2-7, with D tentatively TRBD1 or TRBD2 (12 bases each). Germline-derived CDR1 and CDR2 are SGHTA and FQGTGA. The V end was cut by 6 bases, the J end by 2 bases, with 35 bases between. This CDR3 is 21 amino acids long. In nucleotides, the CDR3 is TGTGCCAGCAGAAGGGACAGGGGGCGACTAGCGGGAGTGGGTAGGCCCTACGAGCAGTACTTC. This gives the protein CASRRDRGRLAGVGRPYEQYF.

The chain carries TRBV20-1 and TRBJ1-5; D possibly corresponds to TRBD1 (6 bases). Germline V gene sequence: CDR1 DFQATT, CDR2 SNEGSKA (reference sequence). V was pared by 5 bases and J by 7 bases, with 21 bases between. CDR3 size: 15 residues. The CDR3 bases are TGCAGTGCTGTCGCCGCCACCTCCCAGGGGCAGCCCCAGCATTTT. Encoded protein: CSAVAATSQGQPQHF.

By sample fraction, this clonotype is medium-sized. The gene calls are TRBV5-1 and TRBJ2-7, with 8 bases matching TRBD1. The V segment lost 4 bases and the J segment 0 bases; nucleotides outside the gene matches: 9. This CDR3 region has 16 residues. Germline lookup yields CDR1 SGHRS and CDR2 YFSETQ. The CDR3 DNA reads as TGCGCCAGCAGCATAGATGGGACAGGCAGCTCCTACGAGCAGTACTTC. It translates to CASSIDGTGSSYEQYF. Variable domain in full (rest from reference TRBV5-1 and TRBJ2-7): KAGVTQTPRYLIKTRGQQVTLSCSPISGHRSVSWYQQTPGQGLQFLFEYFSETQRNKGNFPGRFSGRQFSNSRSEMNVSTLELGDSALYLCASSIDGTGSSYEQYFGPGTRLTVT.

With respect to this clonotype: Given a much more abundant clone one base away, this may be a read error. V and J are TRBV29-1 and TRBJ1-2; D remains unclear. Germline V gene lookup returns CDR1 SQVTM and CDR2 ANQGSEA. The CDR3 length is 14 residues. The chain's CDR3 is CSVEGQATNYGYNF. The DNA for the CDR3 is TGCAGCGTTGAAGGGCAGGCCACTAACTATGGCTACAACTTC.

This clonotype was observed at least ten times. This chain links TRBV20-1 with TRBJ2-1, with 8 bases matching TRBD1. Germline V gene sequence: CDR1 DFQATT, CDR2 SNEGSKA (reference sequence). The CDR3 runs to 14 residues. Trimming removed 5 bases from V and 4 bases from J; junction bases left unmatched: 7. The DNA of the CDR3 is TGCAGTGCTGAACCGGGACAGGAGTACAATGAGCAGTTCTTC. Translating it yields CSAEPGQEYNEQFF.

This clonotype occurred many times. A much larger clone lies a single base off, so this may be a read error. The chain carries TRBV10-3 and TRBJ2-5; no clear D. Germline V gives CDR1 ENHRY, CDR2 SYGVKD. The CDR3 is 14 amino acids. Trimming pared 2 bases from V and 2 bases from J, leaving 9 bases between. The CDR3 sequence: CAISEDCTQETQYF. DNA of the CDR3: TGTGCCATCAGTGAGGACTGTACGCAAGAGACCCAGTACTTC.

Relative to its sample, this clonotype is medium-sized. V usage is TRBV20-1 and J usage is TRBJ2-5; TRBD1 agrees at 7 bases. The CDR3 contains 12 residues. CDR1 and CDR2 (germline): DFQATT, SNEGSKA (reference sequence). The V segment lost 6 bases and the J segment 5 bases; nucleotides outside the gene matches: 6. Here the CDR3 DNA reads TGCAGTGCGCGGACAGGCGGTGAGACCCAGTACTTC. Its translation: CSARTGGETQYF.

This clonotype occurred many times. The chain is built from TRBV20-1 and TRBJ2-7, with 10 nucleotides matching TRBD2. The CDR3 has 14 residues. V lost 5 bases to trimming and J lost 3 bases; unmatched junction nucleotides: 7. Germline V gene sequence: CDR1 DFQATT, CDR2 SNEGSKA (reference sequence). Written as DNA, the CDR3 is TGCAGTGCTCTACACACTAGCGGGGACTACGAGCAGTACTTC. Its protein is CSALHTSGDYEQYF.

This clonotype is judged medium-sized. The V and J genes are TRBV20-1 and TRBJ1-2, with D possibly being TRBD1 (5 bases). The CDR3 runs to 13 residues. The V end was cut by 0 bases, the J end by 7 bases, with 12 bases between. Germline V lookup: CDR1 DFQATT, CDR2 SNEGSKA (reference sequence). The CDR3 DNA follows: TGCAGTGCTAGAGACTCAGGGAGGGGTGGCTACACCTTC. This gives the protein CSARDSGRGGYTF.

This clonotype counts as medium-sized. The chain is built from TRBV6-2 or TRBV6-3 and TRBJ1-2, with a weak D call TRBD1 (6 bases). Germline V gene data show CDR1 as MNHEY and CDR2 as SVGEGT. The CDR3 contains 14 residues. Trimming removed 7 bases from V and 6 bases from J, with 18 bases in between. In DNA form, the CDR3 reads TGTGCCAGCACCCACCCGAAAGGGGGGAATGGCTACACCTTC. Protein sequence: CASTHPKGGNGYTF.